The present entry profiles one TCR beta chain with its context. The sample is drawn from a study of resident and recirculating memory T cells in vitiligo. V lost 1 base and J lost 6; bases outside the gene matches: 0. The germline gives CDR1 MDHEN, CDR2 SYDVKM. The CDR3 contains 13 residues. Generated by immunoSEQ multiplex PCR, the TCRdb table keeps only in-frame clones and is missing some. The sample yields roughly 80,000 clones, around 90% seen once. The rearrangement joins TRBV28 to TRBJ1-5, with 7 bases lining up with TRBD1. The sequenced material came from blood. The TCR comes from a male donor with vitiligo. In DNA, the CDR3 is TGTGCCAGCAGTTTATACAGGGGTCAGCCCCAGCATTTT. This encodes CASSLYRGQPQHF.